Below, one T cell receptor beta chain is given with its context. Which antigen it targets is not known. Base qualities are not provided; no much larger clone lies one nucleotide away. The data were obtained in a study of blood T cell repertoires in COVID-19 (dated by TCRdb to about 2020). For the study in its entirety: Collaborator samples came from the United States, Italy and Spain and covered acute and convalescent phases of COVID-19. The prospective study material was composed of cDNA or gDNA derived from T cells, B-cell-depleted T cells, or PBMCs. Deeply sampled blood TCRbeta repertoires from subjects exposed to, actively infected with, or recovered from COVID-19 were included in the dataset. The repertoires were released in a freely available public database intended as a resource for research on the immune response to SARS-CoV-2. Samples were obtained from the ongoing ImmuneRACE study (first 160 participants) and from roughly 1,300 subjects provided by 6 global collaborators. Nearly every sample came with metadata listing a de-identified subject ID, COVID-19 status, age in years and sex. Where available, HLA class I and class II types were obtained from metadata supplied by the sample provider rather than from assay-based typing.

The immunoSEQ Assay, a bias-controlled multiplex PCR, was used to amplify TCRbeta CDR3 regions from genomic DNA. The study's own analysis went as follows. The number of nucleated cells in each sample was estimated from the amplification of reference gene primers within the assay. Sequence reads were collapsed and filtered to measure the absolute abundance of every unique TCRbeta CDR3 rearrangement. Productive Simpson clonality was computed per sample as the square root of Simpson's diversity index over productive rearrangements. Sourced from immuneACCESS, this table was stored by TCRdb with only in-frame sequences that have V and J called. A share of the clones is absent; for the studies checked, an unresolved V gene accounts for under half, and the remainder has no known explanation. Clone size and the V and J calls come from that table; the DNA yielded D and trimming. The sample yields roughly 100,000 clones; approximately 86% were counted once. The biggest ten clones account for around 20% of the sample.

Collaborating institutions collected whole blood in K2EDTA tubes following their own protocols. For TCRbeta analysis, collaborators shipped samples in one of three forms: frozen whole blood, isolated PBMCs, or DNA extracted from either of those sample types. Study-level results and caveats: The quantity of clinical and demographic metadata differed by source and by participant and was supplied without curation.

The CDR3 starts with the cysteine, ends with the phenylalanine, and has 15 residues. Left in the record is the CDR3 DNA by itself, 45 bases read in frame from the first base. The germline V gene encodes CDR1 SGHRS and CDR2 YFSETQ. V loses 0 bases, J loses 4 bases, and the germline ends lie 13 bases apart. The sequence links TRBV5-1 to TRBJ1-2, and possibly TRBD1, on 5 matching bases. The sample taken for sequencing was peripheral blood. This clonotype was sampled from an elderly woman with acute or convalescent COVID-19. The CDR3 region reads CASSLAQGGFYGYTF. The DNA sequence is TGCGCCAGCAGCTTGGCGCAGGGAGGGTTCTATGGCTACACCTTC.